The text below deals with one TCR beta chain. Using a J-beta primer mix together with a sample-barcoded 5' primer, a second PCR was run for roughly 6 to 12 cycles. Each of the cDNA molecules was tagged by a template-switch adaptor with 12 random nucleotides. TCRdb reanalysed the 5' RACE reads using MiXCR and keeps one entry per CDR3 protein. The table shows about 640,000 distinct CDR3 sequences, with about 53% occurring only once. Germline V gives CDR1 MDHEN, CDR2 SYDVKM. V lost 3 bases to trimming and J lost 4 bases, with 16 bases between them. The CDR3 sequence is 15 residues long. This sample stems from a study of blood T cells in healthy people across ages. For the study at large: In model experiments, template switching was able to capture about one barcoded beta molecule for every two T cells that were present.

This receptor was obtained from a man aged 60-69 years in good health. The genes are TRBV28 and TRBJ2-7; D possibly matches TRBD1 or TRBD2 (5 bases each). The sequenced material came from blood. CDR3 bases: TGTGCCAGCAGTTTGGTTCGGGGCGCGGCGTACGAGCAGTACTTC. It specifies CASSLVRGAAYEQYF.